This is a list of T cell receptor beta chains from one sample in a study of chemoradiotherapy in HPV16-positive cancers. This table comes from immunoSEQ multiplex PCR, and its TCRdb copy is limited to in-frame clones, with some not included. The sample holds around 15,000 clones, over 75% seen once. Sample collection occurred from a patient who underwent chemoradiotherapy. The receptors were gathered from a human donor with HPV-associated anogenital cancer. CDR3s include the opening cysteine and the closing phenylalanine or tryptophan. Each record gives: D gene, V gene, J gene, clone size, CDR3 DNA, CDR3 protein. The D gene is left open where the match is weak. Clone size is given for some rows only: seen once, a few or many times, or a class if the clone is expanded.

>-|TRBV2|TRBJ2-7|-
TGTGCCAGCAGGTTAGCCGACAGCCTTCTCTCCTACGAGCAGTACTTC
CASRLADSLLSYEQYF
>-|TRBV7-2|TRBJ2-3|-
TGTGCCAGCAGCCCCTGGACAGCTAATACCAGACTCTTCACAGATACGCAGTATTTT
CASSPWTANTRLFTDTQYF
>-|TRBV5-8|TRBJ1-4|-
TGTGCCAGCAGCTTGGGGTCCTCTAAGCCTGAAAAACTGTTTTTT
CASSLGSSKPEKLFF
>TRBD1|TRBV5-4|TRBJ2-1|-
TGTGCCAGCAGCCTCAAGACAGGGTCGAGTGAGCAGTTCTTC
CASSLKTGSSEQFF
>-|TRBV5-1|TRBJ2-2|few
TGCGCCAGCAGCTTGGTGGACCCGAACACCGGGGAGCTGTTTTTT
CASSLVDPNTGELFF
>-|TRBV29-1|TRBJ2-5|-
TGCAGCGTGGGGGAAGGGGAGACCCAGTACTTC
CSVGEGETQYF
>TRBD1|TRBV19|TRBJ2-1|-
TGTGCCAGTAGTATTAGGGACAGGGGGTCCTACAATGAGCAGTTCTTC
CASSIRDRGSYNEQFF
>-|TRBV4-3|TRBJ2-2|-
TGCGCCAGCAGCCGCCGGTTAAGGAACACCGGGGAGCTGTTTTTT
CASSRRLRNTGELFF
>TRBD1|TRBV29-1|TRBJ1-2|-
TGCAGCGTTGAAGACGCGACAGGGGGCAGCTATGGCTACACCTTC
CSVEDATGGSYGYTF
>TRBD1|TRBV6-6|TRBJ1-2|-
TGTGCCAGCAGACTGGACAGGGGGCAGTACTATGGCTACACCTTC
CASRLDRGQYYGYTF
>TRBD2|TRBV7-2|TRBJ2-3|-
TGTGCCAGCAGCCGCTCATCTAGCGGGGGGCCCCGAAAGTTTGATACGCAGTATTTT
CASSRSSSGGPRKFDTQYF
>TRBD1|TRBV27|TRBJ2-3|-
TGTGCCAGCAGTTTAGTCCCCGGGACAGGGGGCAGTCGAGATACGCAGTATTTT
CASSLVPGTGGSRDTQYF
>TRBD1|TRBV7-2|TRBJ2-3|-
TGTGCCAGCAGGGGGACAGGGTTCGATACGCAGTATTTT
CASRGTGFDTQYF
>TRBD2|TRBV5-4|TRBJ2-7|-
TGTGCCAGCAGCCCGCAAGCGGGAACCCCCTACGAGCAGTACTTC
CASSPQAGTPYEQYF
>-|TRBV4-1|TRBJ2-3|-
TGCGCCAGCAGCCCCATTTCCGCGGGGAGCACAGATACGCAGTATTTT
CASSPISAGSTDTQYF
>TRBD1|TRBV4-1|TRBJ2-1|-
TGCGCCAGCAGCCAAGGCAGGGGGCTCAACTACAATGAGCAGTTCTTC
CASSQGRGLNYNEQFF
>-|TRBV30|TRBJ1-6|-
TGTGCCTGGAGTCCCCGGGGGCCTTCCCCCCTCCACTTT
CAWSPRGPSPLHF
>TRBD2|TRBV6-6|TRBJ2-2|few
TGTGCCAGCAAGGCGGGCGGGGGGACGAACACCGGGGAGCTGTTTTTT
CASKAGGGTNTGELFF
>-|TRBV11-2|TRBJ2-7|once
TGTGCCAGCAGCTTAGATCGAGAAGTTAACTACGAGCAGTACTTC
CASSLDREVNYEQYF
>-|TRBV18|TRBJ2-2|-
TGTGCCAGCTCGCGAGGGGTTCACCCGGACACCGGGGAGCTGTTTTTT
CASSRGVHPDTGELFF
>TRBD2|TRBV7-3|TRBJ2-2|few
TGTGCCAGCACCCCTAGCGGGGGGGCCACTGGAGGGGAGCTGTTTTTT
CASTPSGGATGGELFF
>-|TRBV5-4|TRBJ2-5|-
TGTGCCAGCAGCCTCCAGGGCCAAGAGACCCAGTACTTC
CASSLQGQETQYF
>-|TRBV19|TRBJ1-6|once
TGTGCCAGTAGTGCAAGTCTGGGAAATTCACCCCTCCACTTT
CASSASLGNSPLHF
>-|TRBV11-3|TRBJ2-7|few
TGTGCCAGCAGCTTAGAATCCCCCTACGAGCAGTACTTC
CASSLESPYEQYF
>TRBD2|TRBV5-8|TRBJ2-5|-
TGTGCCAGCAGCTGGGGGACTACCCAAGAGACCCAGTACTTC
CASSWGTTQETQYF
>TRBD1|TRBV6-1|TRBJ2-2|few
TGTGCCAGCAGTCCTCGACAGGGTCTCACCGGGGAGCTGTTTTTT
CASSPRQGLTGELFF
>-|TRBV2|TRBJ2-7|few
TGTGCCACCTCCCCCCGGGAAGAGCAGTACTTC
CATSPREEQYF
>TRBD2|TRBV7-2|TRBJ2-5|-
TGTGCCAGCAGCTTATTGGGCGGGACTAGCGGCGAGACCCAGTACTTC
CASSLLGGTSGETQYF
>-|TRBV19|TRBJ1-3|-
TGTGCCAGTAGTCCTCAGGGGTTCAGCTCTGGAAACACCATATATTTT
CASSPQGFSSGNTIYF
>-|TRBV7-9|TRBJ1-2|-
TGTGCCAGCAGCTACACGGCAGGAGCTAACTATGGCTACACCTTC
CASSYTAGANYGYTF
>-|TRBV29-1|TRBJ2-3|once
TGCAGCGTTGATCTACGTCGCGTTTCCGACACAGATACGCAGTATTTT
CSVDLRRVSDTDTQYF
>-|TRBV4-3|TRBJ2-1|-
TGCGCCAGCAGCCGGGGGAGGCCCCCCGGTGAGCAGTTCTTC
CASSRGRPPGEQFF
>-|TRBV19|TRBJ2-3|few
TGTGCCAGTAGTATAGGAAGCTCGGGGGAAGGCACAGATACGCAGTATTTT
CASSIGSSGEGTDTQYF
>TRBD1|TRBV4-2|TRBJ1-1|once
TGTGCCAGCAGCCGCCGACAGGGGGCTACGATGAACACTGAAGCTTTCTTT
CASSRRQGATMNTEAFF
>TRBD1|TRBV4-3|TRBJ2-2|-
TGCGCCAGCAGCCGGACAACAGGGGGCACCGGGGAGCTGTTTTTT
CASSRTTGGTGELFF